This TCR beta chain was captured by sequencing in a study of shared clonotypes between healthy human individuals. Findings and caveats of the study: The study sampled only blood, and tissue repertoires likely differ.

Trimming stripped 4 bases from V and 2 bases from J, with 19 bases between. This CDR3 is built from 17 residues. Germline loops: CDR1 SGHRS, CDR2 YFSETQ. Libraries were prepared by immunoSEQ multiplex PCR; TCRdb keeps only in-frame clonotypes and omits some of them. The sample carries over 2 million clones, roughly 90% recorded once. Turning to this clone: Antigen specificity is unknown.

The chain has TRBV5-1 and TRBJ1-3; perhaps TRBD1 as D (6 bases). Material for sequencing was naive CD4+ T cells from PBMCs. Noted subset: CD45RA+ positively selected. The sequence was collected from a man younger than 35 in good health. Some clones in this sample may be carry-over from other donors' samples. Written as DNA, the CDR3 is TGCGCCAGCAGCCTGGACAGTACCCACCGAGCTGGAAACACCATATATTTT. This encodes CASSLDSTHRAGNTIYF.